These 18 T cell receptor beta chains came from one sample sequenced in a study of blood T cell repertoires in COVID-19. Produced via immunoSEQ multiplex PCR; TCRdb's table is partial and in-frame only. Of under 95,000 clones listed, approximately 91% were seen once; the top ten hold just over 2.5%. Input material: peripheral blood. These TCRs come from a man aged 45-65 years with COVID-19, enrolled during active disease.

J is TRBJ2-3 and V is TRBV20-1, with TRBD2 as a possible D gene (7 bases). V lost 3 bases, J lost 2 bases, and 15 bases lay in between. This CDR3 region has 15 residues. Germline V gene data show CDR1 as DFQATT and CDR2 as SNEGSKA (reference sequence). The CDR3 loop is CSASGAGAHTDTQYF. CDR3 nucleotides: TGCAGTGCTAGTGGGGCGGGGGCGCACACAGATACGCAGTATTTT.

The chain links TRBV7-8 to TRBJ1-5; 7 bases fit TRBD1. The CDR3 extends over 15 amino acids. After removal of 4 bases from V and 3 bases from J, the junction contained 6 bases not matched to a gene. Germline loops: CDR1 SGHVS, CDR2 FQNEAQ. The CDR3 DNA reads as TGTGCCAGCAGCTCCGGACAGGTTAACAATCAGCCCCAGCATTTT. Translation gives CASSSGQVNNQPQHF.

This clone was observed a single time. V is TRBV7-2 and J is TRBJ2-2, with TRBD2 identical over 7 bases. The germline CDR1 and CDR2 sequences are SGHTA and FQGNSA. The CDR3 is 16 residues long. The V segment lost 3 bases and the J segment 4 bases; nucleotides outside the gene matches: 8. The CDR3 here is CASSLGGSTGTGELFF. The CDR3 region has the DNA TGTGCCAGCAGCTTGGGCGGGAGTACGGGCACCGGGGAGCTGTTTTTT.

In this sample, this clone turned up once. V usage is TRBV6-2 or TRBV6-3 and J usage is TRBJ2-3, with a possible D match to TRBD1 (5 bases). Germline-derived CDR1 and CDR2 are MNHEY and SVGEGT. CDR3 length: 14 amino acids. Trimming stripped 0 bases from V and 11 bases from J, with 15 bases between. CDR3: CASSYSNVQAKQYF. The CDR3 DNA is TGTGCCAGCAGTTACTCGAACGTACAGGCGAAGCAGTATTTT.

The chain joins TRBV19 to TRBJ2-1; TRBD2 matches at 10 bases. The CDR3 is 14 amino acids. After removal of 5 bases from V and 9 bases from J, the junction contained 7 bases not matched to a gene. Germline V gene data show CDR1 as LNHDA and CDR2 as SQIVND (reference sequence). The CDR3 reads CASSPLLAGGEQFF. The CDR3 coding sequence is TGTGCCAGTAGTCCACTCTTAGCGGGAGGTGAGCAGTTCTTC.

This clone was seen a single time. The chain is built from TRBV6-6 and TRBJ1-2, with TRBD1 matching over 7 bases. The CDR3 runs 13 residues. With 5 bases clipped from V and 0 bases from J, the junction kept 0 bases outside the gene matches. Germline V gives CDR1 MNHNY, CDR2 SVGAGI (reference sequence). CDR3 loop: CASSGQANYGYTF. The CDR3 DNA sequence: TGTGCCAGCAGTGGACAGGCTAACTATGGCTACACCTTC.

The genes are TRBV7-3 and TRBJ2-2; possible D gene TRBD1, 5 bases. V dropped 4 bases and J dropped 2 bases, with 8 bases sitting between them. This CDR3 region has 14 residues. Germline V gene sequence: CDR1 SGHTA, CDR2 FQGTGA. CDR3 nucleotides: TGTGCCAGCAGCTCGGACACCAACACCGGGGAGCTGTTTTTT. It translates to CASSSDTNTGELFF. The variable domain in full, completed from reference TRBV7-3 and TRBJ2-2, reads GAGVSQTPSNKVTEKGKYVELRCDPISGHTALYWYRQSLGQGPEFLIYFQGTGAADDSGLPNDRFFAVRPEGSVSTLKIQRTERGDSAVYLCASSSDTNTGELFFGEGSRLTVL.

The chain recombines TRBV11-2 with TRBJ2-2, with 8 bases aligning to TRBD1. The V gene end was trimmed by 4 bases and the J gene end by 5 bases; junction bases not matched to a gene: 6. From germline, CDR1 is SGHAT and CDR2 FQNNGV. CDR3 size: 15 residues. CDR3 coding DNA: TGTGCCAGCAGCTCAACAGGGGGATCTACCGGGGAGCTGTTTTTT. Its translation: CASSSTGGSTGELFF.

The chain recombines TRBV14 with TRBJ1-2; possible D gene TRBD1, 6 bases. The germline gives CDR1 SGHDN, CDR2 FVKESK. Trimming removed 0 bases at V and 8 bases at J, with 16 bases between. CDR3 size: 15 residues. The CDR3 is CASSQEGGLVAGYTF. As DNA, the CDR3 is TGTGCCAGCAGCCAAGAGGGGGGGCTCGTGGCCGGCTACACCTTC.

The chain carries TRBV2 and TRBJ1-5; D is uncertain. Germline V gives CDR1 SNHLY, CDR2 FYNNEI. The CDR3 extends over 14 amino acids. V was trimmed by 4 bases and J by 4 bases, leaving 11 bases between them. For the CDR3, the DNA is TGTGCCAGCAGTGTGGGTAGCGGTAATCAGCCCCAGCATTTT. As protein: CASSVGSGNQPQHF.

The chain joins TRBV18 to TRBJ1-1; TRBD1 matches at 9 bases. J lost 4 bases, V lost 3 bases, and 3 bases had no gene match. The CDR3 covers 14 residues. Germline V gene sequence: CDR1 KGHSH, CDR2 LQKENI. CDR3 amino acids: CASSPGQGSTEAFF. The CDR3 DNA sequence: TGTGCCAGCTCACCCGGACAGGGGTCCACTGAAGCTTTCTTT.

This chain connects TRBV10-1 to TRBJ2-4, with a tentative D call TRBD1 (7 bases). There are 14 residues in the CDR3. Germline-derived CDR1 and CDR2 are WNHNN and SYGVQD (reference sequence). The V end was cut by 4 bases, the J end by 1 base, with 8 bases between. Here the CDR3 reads CASSAGGAKNIQYF. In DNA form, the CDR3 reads TGCGCCAGCAGTGCAGGGGGGGCCAAAAACATTCAGTACTTC.

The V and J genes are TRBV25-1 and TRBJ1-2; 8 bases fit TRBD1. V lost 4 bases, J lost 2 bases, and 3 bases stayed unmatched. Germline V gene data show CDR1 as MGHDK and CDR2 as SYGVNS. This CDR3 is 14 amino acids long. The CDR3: CASSGQGINYGYTF. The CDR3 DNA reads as TGTGCCAGCAGTGGACAGGGGATAAACTATGGCTACACCTTC.

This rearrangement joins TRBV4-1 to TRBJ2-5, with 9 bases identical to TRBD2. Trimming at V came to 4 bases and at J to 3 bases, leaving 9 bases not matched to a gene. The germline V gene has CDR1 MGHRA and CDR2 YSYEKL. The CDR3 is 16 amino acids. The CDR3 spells CASSPRRLAGEETQYF. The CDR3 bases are TGCGCCAGCAGCCCTCGGAGGTTAGCGGGAGAAGAGACCCAGTACTTC.

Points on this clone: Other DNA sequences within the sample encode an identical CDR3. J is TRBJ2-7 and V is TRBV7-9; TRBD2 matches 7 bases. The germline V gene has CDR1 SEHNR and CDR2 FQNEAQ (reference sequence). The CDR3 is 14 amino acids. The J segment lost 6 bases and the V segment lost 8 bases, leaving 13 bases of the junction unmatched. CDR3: CASSWEGGGGEQYF. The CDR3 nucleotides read TGTGCCAGCTCCTGGGAGGGCGGGGGAGGCGAGCAGTACTTC.

The DNA for the CDR3 is TGTGCCAGCAGCCAAGGGACAGGGGGATTTGGCACCGGGGAGCTGTTTTTT. It is translated as CASSQGTGGFGTGELFF. The V gene is TRBV3-1 (or the pseudogene TRBV3-2), the J gene TRBJ2-2, with 10 nucleotides matching TRBD1. The CDR3 extends over 17 amino acids. Germline loops: CDR1 LGHDT, CDR2 YNNKEL (reference sequence). V shed 1 base, J shed 4 bases, and the junction held 6 bases outside the gene matches.

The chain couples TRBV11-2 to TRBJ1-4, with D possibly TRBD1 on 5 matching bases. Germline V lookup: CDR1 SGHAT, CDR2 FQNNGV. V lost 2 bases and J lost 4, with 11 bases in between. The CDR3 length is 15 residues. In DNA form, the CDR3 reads TGTGCCAGCAGCTTATTGGGGGGTAATAATGAAAAACTGTTTTTT. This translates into CASSLLGGNNEKLFF.

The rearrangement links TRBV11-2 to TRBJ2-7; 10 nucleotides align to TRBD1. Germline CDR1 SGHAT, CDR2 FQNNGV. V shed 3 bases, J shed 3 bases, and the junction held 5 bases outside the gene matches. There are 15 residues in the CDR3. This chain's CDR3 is CASSLVTGGLYEQYF. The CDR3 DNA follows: TGTGCCAGCAGCTTGGTGACAGGGGGCCTCTACGAGCAGTACTTC. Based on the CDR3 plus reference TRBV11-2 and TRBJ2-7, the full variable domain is EAGVAQSPRYKIIEKRQSVAFWCNPISGHATLYWYQQILGQGPKLLIQFQNNGVVDDSQLPKDRFSAERLKGVDSTLKIQPAKLEDSAVYLCASSLVTGGLYEQYFGPGTRLTVT.